This paragraph covers one TCR beta chain sequence. Its antigen remains unidentified. This entry is derived from a study of cytotoxic CD8 clonotypes in ibrutinib-treated CLL. The wider study: The patients comprised approximately ten relapsed/refractory and more than 14 treatment-naive cases, roughly 18 IGHV unmutated. Mean productive templates were 255,043; mean productive rearrangements were around 91,000. Findings of the study overall: Contraction or stability on treatment was seen for public clonotypes, which were uncommon.

The method was immunoSEQ multiplex PCR; TCRdb's version includes in-frame clones alone and lacks a portion of them. The sample lists roughly 70,000 clones, more than 75% occurring once. The source is a human donor with chronic lymphocytic leukemia. Sequences were derived from PBMCs, sampled at disease progression, from a patient treated with ibrutinib.

This chain's CDR3 is CASSLWTGAGNTIYF. CDR3 coding DNA: TGTGCCAGCAGCTTATGGACAGGGGCTGGAAACACCATATATTTT. The chain joins TRBV7-9 to TRBJ1-3; 9 bases agree with TRBD1. V shed 2 bases and J 2 bases; nucleotides not matched to a gene: 1. Germline CDR1 reads SEHNR; CDR2 reads FQNEAQ (reference sequence). There are 15 residues in the CDR3. The whole variable domain, filled in from reference TRBV7-9 and TRBJ1-3, reads DTGVSQNPRHKITKRGQNVTFRCDPISEHNRLYWYRQTLGQGPEFLTYFQNEAQLEKSRLLSDRFSAERPKGSFSTLEIQRTEQGDSAMYLCASSLWTGAGNTIYFGEGSWLTVV.